The 2 T cell receptor beta chains listed next were all sequenced from one sample in a study of human T cells and chemical hapten exposure. Via MiXCR, TCRdb re-called the RACE reads, giving one row per CDR3 protein. The top ten clones hold more than 8% of a sample with a few hundred thousand distinct CDR3 sequences, around 5.5% of them seen once. Documented time point: pre-sensitization, week 0. Treatment reported: therapeutic diphenylcyclopropenone sensitization with weekly scalp DPC. The sample was whole blood, taken in connection with sensitization to the hapten diphenylcyclopropenone (DPC). These receptors were obtained from a woman in her late teens or twenties with alopecia areata. Some clones in this sample may be carry-over from other donors' samples.

DNA for the CDR3: TGTGCCAGCAGCTTATTAAGGGTCACAGATACGCAGTATTTT. This encodes CASSLLRVTDTQYF. The chain couples TRBV7-9 to TRBJ2-3; D unclear. The CDR3 runs to 14 residues. Looked up from germline, CDR1 is SEHNR and CDR2 is FQNEAQ (reference sequence). V gave up 2 bases and J gave up 2 bases, with 8 bases separating them. Based on the CDR3 plus reference TRBV7-9 and TRBJ2-3, the full variable domain is DTGVSQNPRHKITKRGQNVTFRCDPISEHNRLYWYRQTLGQGPEFLTYFQNEAQLEKSRLLSDRFSAERPKGSFSTLEIQRTEQGDSAMYLCASSLLRVTDTQYFGPGTRLTVL.

This clonotype showed up just a few times. The chain has TRBV27 and TRBJ2-1; 14 bases align to TRBD2. From germline, CDR1 is MNHEY and CDR2 SMNVEV (reference sequence). Trimming cost V 2 bases and J 10 bases; bases outside gene matches: 10. This CDR3 is 17 amino acids long. In nucleotides, the CDR3 is TGTGCCAGCAGTTTACCGCTGAGGACTAGCGGGGGGAGGGAGCAGTTCTTC. It is translated as CASSLPLRTSGGREQFF.